This TCR beta chain was recovered during a study of T cells in Graves' hyperthyroidism and ophthalmopathy. Overall study: At the time of initial diagnosis and before any treatment, peripheral blood was collected.

Notes on this clonotype: Its cognate antigen is unknown.

The CDR3 runs to 15 residues. Germline V gene lookup returns CDR1 MNHEY and CDR2 SVGAGI. Deletions cut 2 bases from V and 0 bases from J, with 8 bases between. RNA transcripts provided the source from which TCR beta CDR3 regions were amplified. With the HTBI primer set, the TCR CDR3 went through a first round of RT-PCR. TCRdb processed the multiplex PCR reads anew with MiXCR; each CDR3 protein has one entry. The profile covers some 570,000 distinct CDR3 sequences, with 14% appearing a single time and about 7% taken by the ten largest. Study-wide findings and caveats: Separating ophthalmopathy from stable hyperthyroidism was achieved by a 13 V-J model.

The source is a woman younger than 30 with Graves' ophthalmopathy. The sequenced material came from blood. This chain joins TRBV6-5 and TRBJ1-3; D is unresolved. This CDR3 is CASSYGRISGNTIYF. The DNA for the CDR3 is TGTGCCAGCAGTTACGGTCGGATCTCTGGAAACACCATATATTTT.